The subject of this entry is one T cell receptor beta chain. The antigen remains unidentified. The CDR3 sequence is 17 residues long. Between the trimmed V and J ends, which lost 5 bases and 1 base, there was a span of 18 bases. Per germline, CDR1 SEHNR and CDR2 FQNEAQ (reference sequence). Treatment denoted: approximately 9-day PBMC culture with coronavirus spike peptide pools or control peptides (ViraFEST assay). This sample is drawn from a study of vaccination and CD4 T cells after COVID-19. Study context: Following dose two, a median approximately 75 days (range 14 to 241) passed before post-vaccine samples were taken. Cells were stimulated with overlapping spike peptides from SARS-CoV-2, HCoV-NL63, HCoV-OC43 and HCoV-229E. Study outcomes and limitations: Spike mono-reactivity applied to 304 of 307 vaccine-specific clones detected in convalescent patients.

The assay that was used to sequence DNA from cultured CD4+ T cells was the Oncomine TCR Beta short-read assay. Cultured CD4+ T cells yielded the extracted genomic DNA. Via MiXCR, TCRdb re-called the PCR reads, giving one row per CDR3 protein. Among roughly 15,000 distinct CDR3 sequences, roughly 51% were seen once, and the ten largest hold approximately 32%. The chain uses TRBV7-9 and TRBJ2-1; the D is unclear. The source of this sequence is a human donor with COVID-19. The starting material was cultured CD4+ T cells from blood, obtained after SARS-CoV-2 vaccination. CDR3 nucleotide sequence: TGTGCCAGCAGCCCTAACCCCGCAGCGCGGTCCTACAATGAGCAGTTCTTC. Translating gives CASSPNPAARSYNEQFF.